The rows below give T cell receptor beta chains drawn from one sample of a study of T cell clonotyping in hematopoietic cell transplantation. Assay used: immunoSEQ multiplex PCR; TCRdb lists only in-frame clones, some missing. The table has 45,000 or so clones, approximately 78% seen once; the top ten hold around 5.3%. The sample here was peripheral blood mononuclear cells, taken before stem cell transplant. The receptors derive from a man in his 60s with myelodysplastic syndrome. Some clones in this sample may be carry-over from other donors' samples. Both conserved end residues are part of each CDR3. The D gene is left open where the match is weak. Rows may omit the clone size; those that give it use once, few, many or a size class.

V: TRBV11-1
D: TRBD1
size: -
J: TRBJ1-5
CDR3: CASSLDRGQPQHF
DNA: TGTGCCAGCAGCCTGGACAGGGGCCAGCCCCAGCATTTT

V: TRBV6-6
D: -
size: -
J: TRBJ2-7
CDR3: CASRRGVGVEQYF
DNA: TGTGCCAGCAGGAGGGGGGTTGGGGTAGAGCAGTACTTC

V: TRBV18
D: TRBD1
size: few
J: TRBJ1-2
CDR3: CASSRQGAHGYTF
DNA: TGTGCCAGCTCGAGACAGGGGGCGCATGGCTACACCTTC

V: TRBV30
D: -
size: -
J: TRBJ1-4
CDR3: CAWGRRLQLFF
DNA: TGTGCCTGGGGTAGGCGTCTCCAACTGTTTTTT

V: TRBV29-1
D: -
size: once
J: TRBJ2-5
CDR3: CSVNLEGGQETQYF
DNA: TGCAGCGTCAACCTTGAGGGGGGGCAAGAGACCCAGTACTTC

V: TRBV12-5
D: -
size: few
J: TRBJ1-3
CDR3: CASGSTAGGSGVWSRGNTIYF
DNA: TGTGCTAGTGGTTCCACCGCGGGCGGGAGTGGGGTCTGGTCGCGTGGAAACACCATATATTTT

V: TRBV5-6
D: -
size: -
J: TRBJ2-1
CDR3: CASSLYTYNEQFF
DNA: TGTGCCAGCAGCTTATACACTTACAATGAGCAGTTCTTC

V: TRBV6-5
D: -
size: few
J: TRBJ1-6
CDR3: CASSYTQGLVSPLHF
DNA: TGTGCCAGCAGTTACACACAGGGACTTGTTTCACCCCTCCACTTT

V: TRBV19
D: -
size: -
J: TRBJ1-2
CDR3: CASSIIKGDYGYTF
DNA: TGTGCCAGTAGTATTATAAAGGGGGACTATGGCTACACCTTC

V: TRBV27
D: TRBD1
size: -
J: TRBJ1-6
CDR3: CASSGTGGGSPLHF
DNA: TGTGCCAGCAGTGGAACAGGGGGTGGTTCACCCCTCCACTTT

V: TRBV7-2
D: TRBD2
size: once
J: TRBJ2-7
CDR3: CASSATSDNYEQYF
DNA: TGTGCCAGCAGCGCGACTAGCGACAACTACGAGCAGTACTTC

V: TRBV5-1
D: TRBD1
size: few
J: TRBJ2-7
CDR3: CASSLAGQREQYF
DNA: TGCGCCAGCAGCTTGGCGGGACAGAGGGAGCAGTACTTC

V: TRBV9
D: TRBD2
size: -
J: TRBJ2-7
CDR3: CASSAGLAGRASYEQYF
DNA: TGTGCCAGCAGCGCGGGACTAGCGGGGCGAGCTTCCTACGAGCAGTACTTC

V: TRBV10-3
D: TRBD1
size: -
J: TRBJ1-4
CDR3: CAIRATGVSNEKLFF
DNA: TGTGCCATCAGGGCAACAGGGGTATCTAATGAAAAACTGTTTTTT

V: TRBV7-9
D: -
size: -
J: TRBJ1-2
CDR3: CASSFQNYGYTF
DNA: TGTGCCAGCAGCTTTCAGAACTATGGCTACACCTTC

V: TRBV13
D: -
size: -
J: TRBJ2-3
CDR3: CASRSGDTQYF
DNA: TGTGCCAGCCGTTCGGGAGATACGCAGTATTTT

V: TRBV5-1
D: TRBD1
size: -
J: TRBJ2-2
CDR3: CASSIRTGMDGELFF
DNA: TGCGCCAGCAGCATAAGGACAGGGATGGACGGGGAGCTGTTTTTT

V: TRBV7-2
D: -
size: -
J: TRBJ2-3
CDR3: CASTIGWVDTDTQYF
DNA: TGTGCCAGCACCATTGGTTGGGTCGACACAGATACGCAGTATTTT

V: TRBV7-2
D: -
size: -
J: TRBJ1-6
CDR3: CASSSETYNSPLHF
DNA: TGTGCCAGCAGCTCAGAAACCTATAATTCACCCCTCCACTTT

V: TRBV20-1
D: -
size: -
J: TRBJ1-2
CDR3: CSASRPGGYTF
DNA: TGCAGTGCTAGCCGACCGGGGGGCTACACCTTC

V: TRBV7-9
D: -
size: -
J: TRBJ2-2
CDR3: CASSQAARRNTGELFF
DNA: TGTGCCAGCAGCCAGGCGGCCAGGAGGAACACCGGGGAGCTGTTTTTT

V: TRBV7-2
D: -
size: few
J: TRBJ1-4
CDR3: CASSGTDEKLFF
DNA: TGTGCCAGCAGCGGGACGGATGAAAAACTGTTTTTT

V: TRBV7-6
D: -
size: -
J: TRBJ2-7
CDR3: CASSLAWSEQYF
DNA: TGTGCCAGCAGCTTAGCTTGGTCCGAGCAGTACTTC

V: TRBV27
D: TRBD2
size: -
J: TRBJ2-2
CDR3: CASSFGGGLNTGELFF
DNA: TGTGCCAGCAGTTTCGGGGGGGGACTGAACACCGGGGAGCTGTTTTTT

V: TRBV7-3
D: -
size: few
J: TRBJ1-2
CDR3: CASSPTGLYGYTF
DNA: TGTGCCAGCAGCCCCACAGGGTTGTATGGCTACACCTTC

V: TRBV14
D: -
size: -
J: TRBJ2-7
CDR3: CASSQVLAQRPYEQYF
DNA: TGTGCCAGCAGCCAAGTTCTTGCCCAGCGACCCTACGAGCAGTACTTC